The 21 T cell receptor beta chains reported below all come from one sample, sequenced in a study of identical twins. TCRdb passed the 5' RACE reads through MiXCR, listing each CDR3 protein once. The sample includes around 470,000 distinct CDR3 sequences, 12% to 15% seen only once; the top ten take roughly 0.56%. Separately, the same data were catalogued under a study of yellow fever vaccine responses in identical twins.

The sequenced sample was CD4+ T cells sorted from blood. The source of these receptors is a woman aged 18-29 years in good health.

This clonotype was observed at least ten times. This chain joins TRBV27 and TRBJ1-2; TRBD1 matches at 8 bases. Germline CDR1 MNHEY, CDR2 SMNVEV (reference sequence). V shed 4 bases, J shed 5 bases, and the junction held 6 bases outside the gene matches. The CDR3 extends over 14 amino acids. This CDR3 is CASSWAGGAYGYTF. In nucleotides, the CDR3 is TGTGCCAGCAGTTGGGCAGGGGGCGCTTATGGCTACACCTTC.

This clonotype came up a few times. The chain joins TRBV6-4 to TRBJ2-3; 8 nucleotides line up with TRBD2. This CDR3 spans 17 amino acids. J was trimmed by 14 bases and V by 2 bases; bases with no gene match: 21. Germline lookup yields CDR1 MRHNA and CDR2 SNTAGT. The CDR3 loop is CASSDQGPGLGPSRRYF. The CDR3, as DNA: TGTGCCAGCAGTGACCAGGGACCGGGACTAGGGCCTTCACGTCGGTATTTT.

This clonotype appeared a few times. The V and J genes are TRBV24-1 and TRBJ1-1, with D perhaps TRBD1 (5 bases). Germline V lookup: CDR1 KGHDR, CDR2 SFDVKD. This CDR3 has 13 amino acids. Between the trimmed V and J ends, which lost 4 bases and 8 bases, there was a span of 13 bases. Written as DNA, the CDR3 is TGTGCCACCAGTGACCCGGGAAGGGGCGAAGCTTTCTTT. It specifies CATSDPGRGEAFF.

The chain employs TRBV12-3 or TRBV12-4 and TRBJ2-3; D might be TRBD1 (5 bases). The CDR3 sequence is 15 residues long. Deletions cut 7 bases from V and 0 bases from J, with 14 bases between. CDR3: CASTIRAGSTDTQYF. In nucleotides, the CDR3 is TGTGCCAGCACCATAAGGGCAGGGAGCACAGATACGCAGTATTTT.

This chain links TRBV7-8 with TRBJ2-7, with 8 bases aligning to TRBD1. Germline-derived CDR1 and CDR2 are SGHVS and FQNEAQ. This CDR3 is built from 14 residues. Losses at the gene ends were 2 bases for V and 5 bases for J; bases not matched to a gene: 5. The CDR3 reads CASSLRTGNHEQYF. The CDR3, as DNA: TGTGCCAGCAGCTTACGGACAGGGAACCACGAGCAGTACTTC.

The V call is TRBV11-2, the J call TRBJ2-1; maybe TRBD2 (5 bases). Germline V gene data show CDR1 as SGHAT and CDR2 as FQNNGV. The CDR3 runs 16 residues. Trimming left V 5 bases short and J 2 bases short, with 16 bases between. This CDR3 is CASSPPTKPTYNEQFF. The CDR3 region has the DNA TGTGCCAGCAGCCCACCGACTAAACCTACCTACAATGAGCAGTTCTTC.

This clonotype was counted between two and nine times. This chain connects TRBV4-2 to TRBJ2-1; 10 positions agree with TRBD2. Trimming cost V 3 bases and J 4 bases; bases outside gene matches: 6. The CDR3 sequence is 16 residues long. Germline V CDR1 and CDR2: LGHNA, YNFKEQ. The CDR3 reads CASSQPSSGGYNEQFF. For the CDR3, the DNA is TGTGCCAGCAGCCAGCCTTCTAGCGGGGGATACAATGAGCAGTTCTTC.

The genes are TRBV7-2 and TRBJ2-3; 10 bases line up with TRBD2. V trimming: 1 base; J trimming: 4 bases; junction bases outside the gene matches: 5. CDR3 size: 16 residues. CDR1 and CDR2 (germline): SGHTA, FQGNSA. The CDR3 reads CASSLGLAGASDTQYF. In DNA, the CDR3 is TGTGCCAGCAGCTTAGGTCTAGCGGGAGCATCAGATACGCAGTATTTT.

CDR3 DNA: TGCGCCAGCAGCTTGTTATCATCGAACACCGGGGAGCTGTTTTTT. Translated, it gives CASSLLSSNTGELFF. V is TRBV5-1 and J is TRBJ2-2; D not certain. Trimming removed 1 base at V and 0 bases at J, with 7 bases between. In germline, CDR1 is SGHRS, CDR2 YFSETQ. The CDR3 runs to 15 residues.

This clonotype was observed a handful of times. CDR3 bases: TGTGCCAGCAGCCAAGATGCCGGCCAGGCCGGGGGCTACACCTTC. Residues: CASSQDAGQAGGYTF. The chain couples TRBV7-2 to TRBJ1-2; D not resolved. CDR1 is SGHTA, CDR2 FQGNSA, per germline. The CDR3 consists of 15 residues. The V end lost 5 bases, the J end lost 8 bases, and 21 bases lay between the germline ends.

Only a few counts were recorded for this clonotype. The chain carries TRBV6-2 or TRBV6-3 and TRBJ2-7; maybe TRBD2 (6 bases). The CDR3 runs to 16 residues. Trimming removed 5 bases from V and 0 bases from J, with 17 bases in between. Germline CDR1 is MNHEY and CDR2 is SVGEGT. CDR3 residues: CASSPEGRPSSYEQYF. Here the CDR3 DNA reads TGTGCCAGCAGTCCGGAGGGACGGCCGAGCTCCTACGAGCAGTACTTC.

This chain uses TRBV5-6 with TRBJ2-5; possibly TRBD2 for D (6 bases). V lost 1 base and J 5 bases, leaving 12 bases between the germline ends. Germline loops: CDR1 SGHDT, CDR2 YYEEEE. The CDR3 sequence is 14 residues long. The CDR3, as DNA: TGTGCCAGCAGCTTGCCGGAGGGACGGGAGACCCAGTACTTC. Protein: CASSLPEGRETQYF.

The V gene is TRBV6-1, the J gene TRBJ1-6, with no clear D. Germline V gene lookup returns CDR1 MNHNS and CDR2 SASEGT. This CDR3 is built from 13 residues. V lost 7 bases, J lost 7 bases, and 11 bases lay in between. The CDR3 DNA reads as TGTGCCAGCAAAACCCAGAGGAATTCACCCCTCCACTTT. Translated: CASKTQRNSPLHF.

This clonotype has more than one count but fewer than ten. The rearrangement links TRBV18 to TRBJ1-5; D is undetermined. Trimming shortened V by 6 bases and J by 3 bases, and 24 bases separated the two germline ends. The CDR3 is 18 amino acids. Germline V gives CDR1 KGHSH, CDR2 LQKENI. The CDR3 DNA reads TGTGCCAGCTCGGCCTATTTAGGGCCCGAGAACGCCAATCAGCCCCAGCATTTT. Amino acid sequence: CASSAYLGPENANQPQHF.

This clonotype has only a few counts. CDR3 nucleotides: TGTGCCATCAACTCGGACAGAGTAGGCGGGGAGCTGTTTTTT. This codes for CAINSDRVGGELFF. This chain connects TRBV10-3 to TRBJ2-2; TRBD1 is a possible D gene (6 bases). The CDR3 is 14 amino acids. Trimming removed 7 bases from V and 7 bases from J, with 16 bases in between. CDR1 ENHRY and CDR2 SYGVKD come from the germline V gene.

The gene calls are TRBV5-1 and TRBJ2-1; TRBD2 matches 8 bases. Trimming at V came to 4 bases and at J to 6 bases, leaving 15 bases not matched to a gene. This CDR3 is built from 17 residues. Germline V gene data show CDR1 as SGHRS and CDR2 as YFSETQ. The CDR3: CASSPSVIGGAFNEQFF. The CDR3 DNA reads as TGCGCCAGCAGCCCGAGTGTTATCGGGGGGGCGTTCAATGAGCAGTTCTTC.

The V call is TRBV29-1, the J call TRBJ2-7; TRBD1 or TRBD2 may be the D gene (5 bases each). This CDR3 is built from 11 residues. V dropped 7 bases and J dropped 6 bases, with 13 bases sitting between them. Per germline, CDR1 SQVTM and CDR2 ANQGSEA. This CDR3 reads CSAWGLGEQYF. The CDR3 DNA follows: TGCAGCGCTTGGGGGTTAGGCGAGCAGTACTTC.

This clonotype was observed many times. V usage is TRBV11-2 and J usage is TRBJ2-5, with D perhaps TRBD1 (5 bases). The CDR3 loop spans 14 amino acids. V lost 0 bases and J 6 bases, leaving 11 bases between the germline ends. Germline V lookup: CDR1 SGHAT, CDR2 FQNNGV. The CDR3: CASSLEGQGKTQYF. CDR3 in DNA: TGTGCCAGCAGCTTAGAGGGGCAGGGCAAGACCCAGTACTTC.

This clonotype has more than one count but fewer than ten. This rearrangement joins TRBV7-8 to TRBJ1-5; 11 nucleotides match TRBD1. After removal of 6 bases from V and 4 bases from J, the junction contained 8 bases not matched to a gene. The CDR3 has 16 residues. From germline, CDR1 is SGHVS and CDR2 FQNEAQ. The CDR3 region has the DNA TGTGCCAGCAGGGGATCCGGGACAGGGGGGAATCAGCCCCAGCATTTT. Translation gives CASRGSGTGGNQPQHF.

This clonotype was observed a handful of times. The rearrangement links TRBV24-1 to TRBJ2-3, with D uncertain. CDR1 and CDR2 from the germline V gene are KGHDR and SFDVKD. The germline V and J ends were trimmed by 9 bases and 4 bases, with 7 bases remaining between them. CDR3 length: 11 residues. The CDR3 nucleotides read TGTGCCACCGAAGCAGCAGATACGCAGTATTTT. This encodes CATEAADTQYF.

The chain links TRBV7-6 to TRBJ2-3; unclear D gene. Deletions cut 1 base from V and 0 bases from J, with 11 bases between. The CDR3 spans 16 residues. From germline, CDR1 is SGHVS and CDR2 FNYEAQ. CDR3 loop: CASSLGSRISTDTQYF. The CDR3 DNA is TGTGCCAGCAGCTTAGGGTCCAGGATTAGCACAGATACGCAGTATTTT.